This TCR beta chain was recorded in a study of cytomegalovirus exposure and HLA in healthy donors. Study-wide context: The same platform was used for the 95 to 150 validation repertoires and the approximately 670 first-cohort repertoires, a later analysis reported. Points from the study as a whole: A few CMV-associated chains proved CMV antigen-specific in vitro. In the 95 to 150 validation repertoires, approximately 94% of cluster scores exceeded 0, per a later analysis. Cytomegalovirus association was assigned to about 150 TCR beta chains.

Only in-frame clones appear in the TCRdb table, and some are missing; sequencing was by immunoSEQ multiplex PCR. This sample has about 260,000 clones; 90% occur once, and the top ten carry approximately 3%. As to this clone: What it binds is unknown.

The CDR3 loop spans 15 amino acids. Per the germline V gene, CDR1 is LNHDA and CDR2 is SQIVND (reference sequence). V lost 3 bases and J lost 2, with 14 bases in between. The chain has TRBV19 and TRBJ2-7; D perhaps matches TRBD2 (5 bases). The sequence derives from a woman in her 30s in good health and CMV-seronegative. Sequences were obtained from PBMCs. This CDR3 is CASSILWGVTYEQYF. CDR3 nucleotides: TGTGCCAGTAGTATTCTCTGGGGAGTCACCTACGAGCAGTACTTC.